This record looks at one T cell receptor beta chain sequence and its context. Antigen: not known. The sample comes from a study of blood T cells in healthy people across ages. General study points: The diversity estimates, figures obtained from one million T cells, were considered underestimates. In long-lived donors, naive CD4+ cell counts and diversity exceeded those of aged donors.

Trimming took off 4 bases at V and 2 bases at J, with 5 bases between the two ends. The germline V gene encodes CDR1 MGHDK and CDR2 SYGVNS. The CDR3 is 12 amino acids. Together with a sample-barcoded 5' primer, a J-beta primer mix was included in a second PCR lasting roughly 6 to 12 cycles. Every sample produced at least 2.5 million CDR3-containing paired-end reads. Each CDR3 protein is one row after TCRdb ran MiXCR on the 5' RACE reads. The profile shows under 2 million distinct CDR3 sequences, 34% of them singletons. The sample taken for sequencing was blood. The clonotype comes from a woman aged 25-40 years in good health. The chain carries TRBV25-1 and TRBJ1-2; D is unresolved. The CDR3 here is CASSGKNYGYTF. DNA of the CDR3: TGTGCCAGCAGTGGCAAAAACTATGGCTACACCTTC.